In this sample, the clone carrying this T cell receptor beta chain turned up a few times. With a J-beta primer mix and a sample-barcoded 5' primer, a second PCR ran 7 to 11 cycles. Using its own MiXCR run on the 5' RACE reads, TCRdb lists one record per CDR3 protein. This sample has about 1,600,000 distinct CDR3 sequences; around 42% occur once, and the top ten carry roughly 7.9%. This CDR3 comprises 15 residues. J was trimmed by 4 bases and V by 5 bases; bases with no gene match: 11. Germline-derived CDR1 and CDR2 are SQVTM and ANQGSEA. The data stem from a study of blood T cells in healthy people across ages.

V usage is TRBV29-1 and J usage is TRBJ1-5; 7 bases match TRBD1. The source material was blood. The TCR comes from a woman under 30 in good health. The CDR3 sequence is CSVILLQGINQPQHF. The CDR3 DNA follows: TGCAGCGTTATACTTTTACAGGGGATTAATCAGCCCCAGCATTTT.